A selection of T cell receptor beta chains follows, all from one sample in a study of blood T cell repertoires in COVID-19. Profiled with immunoSEQ multiplex PCR; TCRdb holds only in-frame clones, not every one. The sample shows more than 150,000 clones, 86% of them seen only once. Source material: peripheral blood. Every receptor here comes from a woman aged 70-85 years with acute or convalescent COVID-19. Each CDR3 is given with its conserved first and last residue.

j_gene: TRBJ2-6
v_gene: TRBV5-1
CDR3aa: CASSRAGANVLTF

j_gene: TRBJ1-6
v_gene: TRBV27
CDR3aa: CASSFSTGLNSPLHF

j_gene: TRBJ1-2
v_gene: TRBV5-5
CDR3aa: CASTATGNYGYTF

j_gene: TRBJ1-5
v_gene: TRBV7-9
CDR3aa: CASSRTGSNQPQHF

j_gene: TRBJ1-2
v_gene: TRBV27
CDR3aa: CASSPTGLWGYTF

j_gene: TRBJ1-2
v_gene: TRBV5-6
CDR3aa: CASSMVGERANYGYTF

j_gene: TRBJ1-5
v_gene: TRBV7-9
CDR3aa: CASSLGVGQYNQPQHF

j_gene: TRBJ1-2
v_gene: TRBV19
CDR3aa: CASSTPGIRGYTF

j_gene: TRBJ1-1
v_gene: TRBV4-2
CDR3aa: CASSQARRGLDTEAFF

j_gene: TRBJ2-3
v_gene: TRBV18
CDR3aa: CASSRTGQGFSADTQYF

j_gene: TRBJ2-3
v_gene: TRBV7-3
CDR3aa: CASSFIGLAGGPDTQYF

j_gene: TRBJ2-1
v_gene: TRBV7-3
CDR3aa: CASSLLPGLRNNEQFF

j_gene: TRBJ2-7
v_gene: TRBV19
CDR3aa: CASRDLGGPTYEQYF

j_gene: TRBJ2-3
v_gene: TRBV4-1
CDR3aa: CASSHFPGQAVDTQYF

j_gene: TRBJ1-5
v_gene: TRBV6-2/TRBV6-3
CDR3aa: CASSGTNQPQHF

j_gene: TRBJ1-3
v_gene: TRBV5-1
CDR3aa: CASSLESGGNTIYF

j_gene: TRBJ2-1
v_gene: TRBV4-3
CDR3aa: CASSHVTTGPYNEQFF

j_gene: TRBJ2-1
v_gene: TRBV5-1
CDR3aa: CASSGGLAGYNEQFF

j_gene: TRBJ2-2
v_gene: TRBV3-1/TRBV3-2
CDR3aa: CASSPKPLSIPGELFF

j_gene: TRBJ1-6
v_gene: TRBV30
CDR3aa: CASTGEFRNSPLHF

j_gene: TRBJ1-1
v_gene: TRBV19
CDR3aa: CASSPGQYLGAEAFF

j_gene: TRBJ1-1
v_gene: TRBV19
CDR3aa: CASSLRQSSTNTKAFF

j_gene: TRBJ1-5
v_gene: TRBV27
CDR3aa: CASSPWGGASNQPQHF

j_gene: TRBJ1-4
v_gene: TRBV27
CDR3aa: CASSRRFATNEKLFF

j_gene: TRBJ2-1
v_gene: TRBV28
CDR3aa: CASRRLAGVNEQFF

j_gene: TRBJ2-5
v_gene: TRBV14
CDR3aa: CASSQVRDQETQYF

j_gene: TRBJ2-1
v_gene: TRBV6-5
CDR3aa: CASMARTTVYNEQFF

j_gene: TRBJ1-1
v_gene: TRBV14
CDR3aa: CASSPGQMGTEAFF

j_gene: TRBJ1-4
v_gene: TRBV6-2/TRBV6-3
CDR3aa: CASSYSIAPDERPNEKLFF

j_gene: TRBJ2-4
v_gene: TRBV19
CDR3aa: CASSTGQGYGVNIQYF

j_gene: TRBJ1-3
v_gene: TRBV6-1
CDR3aa: CASSENTANTIYF

j_gene: TRBJ1-6
v_gene: TRBV2
CDR3aa: CASLRQVQSPLHF

j_gene: TRBJ2-3
v_gene: TRBV5-1
CDR3aa: CASSRRTSGSTDTQYF

j_gene: TRBJ2-1
v_gene: TRBV29-1
CDR3aa: CSVVGLAGVNEQFF

j_gene: TRBJ2-5
v_gene: TRBV7-8
CDR3aa: CASSLYGPDRPPRQETQYF

j_gene: TRBJ1-1
v_gene: TRBV4-2
CDR3aa: CASSQEAWYENTEAFF

j_gene: TRBJ1-2
v_gene: TRBV27
CDR3aa: CASTALNSPGQGQGGYTF

j_gene: TRBJ2-6
v_gene: TRBV5-8
CDR3aa: CASSPRLALGGGANVLTF

j_gene: TRBJ1-4
v_gene: TRBV7-2
CDR3aa: CASSPRGATNEKLFF

j_gene: TRBJ2-3
v_gene: TRBV6-2/TRBV6-3
CDR3aa: CASSKGLIAGGRTDTQYF